This T cell receptor beta chain was sequenced in a study of low-dose radiotherapy and immunotherapy resistance in tumors (dated by TCRdb to 2022 to 2024). For the study in its entirety: Patients in Cohort 1 were given 0.5 Gy per fraction every 2 weeks, and the prescribed total PTV dose was 6.5 Gy. Aspirin 300 mg was taken orally once daily by patients for four cycles, starting on cycle 1 day 1. Patients in Cohort 2 were given 1 Gy per fraction every two weeks, for a total of 13 Gy across 26 weeks. Patients were given nivolumab as a 240 mg flat dose every two weeks and ipilimumab at 1 mg/kg every six weeks, with both drugs delivered intravenously. The translational analysis covered eight patients: three from the first dose cohort and the first five from the second dose cohort. Trial participants were not randomized into treatment groups. Cyclophosphamide 200 mg/m2 was administered intravenously every two weeks, one day before each radiation and immunotherapy administration.

Sequencer: Illumina HiSeq 2500. To make first-strand cDNA, Superscript III was used along with a set of TRAV- and TRBV-specific primers so that both the TCRalpha and TCRbeta chains were covered. TCRs were amplified with Phusion for 20 PCR cycles, with a constant-region primer paired with the adapter attached to the V primers. The isolated mRNA was amplified using the MessageAmp II aRNA Amplification Kit, with in vitro transcription performed for approximately 16 hours at 37 degrees C. mRNA for TCR sequencing was isolated with the Dynabeads mRNA DIRECT Purification Kit. Indexed Illumina adapters were added in a second Phusion PCR of about 26 cycles, and the PCR products were purified with AMPure XP beads. For the original study's pipeline: Custom Perl scripts pooled TCR sequences encoding the same protein, removed out-of-frame sequences and computed each clonotype's abundance. TCR sequences supported by only a single read were excluded from analysis. Among the metrics used to describe the repertoires were Shannon entropy, Gini index, clonality, richness, and the frequency of TCRs shared between repertoires. The public reads were reprocessed in TCRdb via fastp at Q25 and MiXCR, keeping in-frame beta chains. One record per CDR3 amino acid sequence lists the most common genes and DNA. TCRdb, not the original authors, processed these V and J calls. The sample records about 84,000 distinct CDR3 sequences, around a sixth of which are singletons. Less than 1.5% of the sample goes to the ten largest clones.

What the time point label conveys for this sample: after trial treatment. In the paper's terms, the treatment or condition label means: LDRT plus nivolumab, ipilimumab, low-dose cyclophosphamide and aspirin (RACIN trial). Donors were enrolled in RACIN, a single-arm phase I dose-escalation trial in which nivolumab, ipilimumab, aspirin, low-dose cyclophosphamide and low-dose radiotherapy were combined. Patients with advanced, TIL-negative solid tumors were considered eligible. This clonotype occurred many times. Its antigen remains unidentified. One base away there is no much larger clone; base qualities are not given. This receptor was obtained from a male donor with prostate cancer. The sample here was PBMCs, taken after low-dose radiotherapy plus immunotherapy.

DNA sequence: TGCGCCAGCAGCCACCGACACCTAGCGGGAGTAAATGAGCAGTTCTTC. It translates to CASSHRHLAGVNEQFF. The chain is encoded by TRBV4-1 joined to TRBJ2-1; the central 10 bases match TRBD2. V is pruned by 3 bases and J by 7 bases, leaving 9 bases of the junction without a gene match. Sequences MGHRA (CDR1) and YSYEKL (CDR2) are obtained from the germline V gene. From the cysteine up to the phenylalanine, the CDR3 has a length of 16 residues. Kept here is only the CDR3 DNA, which spans 48 bases and is read in frame from base 1.